Given below is one T cell receptor beta chain in context. The antigen it recognizes is unknown. Base qualities are not provided; no much larger clone lies one nucleotide away. This specimen belongs to a study of radiotherapy plus CTLA-4 blockade in lung cancer (dated by TCRdb to the late 2010s). Turning to the overall study: Objective responses were observed in approximately 19% of enrolled patients, and disease control was achieved in around 30%. Study-wide conclusions, independent of this receptor: After treatment with radiotherapy and ipilimumab, TCR clones that came from tumors expanded in the peripheral blood. The strongest predictors of response, as reported, were early dynamic changes in blood T cell clones along with a rise in serum interferon-beta after radiation.

Library preparation employed the immunoSEQ multiplex PCR assay. TCRdb holds this immuneACCESS table with in-frame rearrangements only. Some clones are missing; in checked studies, unresolved V genes explain under half, and the rest has no known cause. For this sample there are about 60,000 clones; around 69% appear just once. 2.9% of the sample lies in the top ten. In this study, focal radiation therapy paired with CTLA-4 blockade (ipilimumab) was tested in patients who had chemo-refractory metastatic non-small-cell lung cancer. According to the germline V gene, CDR1 reads MGHDK and CDR2 reads SYGVNS. The CDR3 holds 14 amino acids from the cysteine to the phenylalanine. The entry retains the CDR3 DNA only, 42 bases that are in frame from base 1. The germline ends are 15 bases apart after V is trimmed by 9 bases and J by 1 base.

This receptor chain uses TRBV25-1 and TRBJ1-1; tentative D gene TRBD1, with 6 bases matching. The sequence came from a human donor with non-small cell lung cancer who had a complete response to radiotherapy plus ipilimumab. Sequenced material: peripheral blood, taken from a patient treated with radiotherapy plus ipilimumab. The DNA sequence follows: TGTGCCAGTCGAGGGGGGGTGACGAACACTGAAGCTTTCTTT. This sequence encodes CASRGGVTNTEAFF.